This is a list of T cell receptor beta chains from one sample in a study of blood T cell repertoires in COVID-19. Produced via immunoSEQ multiplex PCR; TCRdb's table is partial and in-frame only. Among 150,000 to 200,000 clones listed, 70% to 90% were seen once. Material for sequencing was peripheral blood. The receptors here all came from a man aged 50-60 years with active or convalescent COVID-19. The CDR3 runs from the conserved cysteine through the conserved F or W. The order of the fields is clone size, J gene, V gene, D gene, CDR3 protein. D genes are given only for firm matches. Clone size is shown for a subset of rows, as once, few, many or a class of expanded clone.

NA	TRBJ1-4	TRBV6-5	NA	CASRGFGGEDEKLFF
once	TRBJ1-4	TRBV30	NA	CAWSGDMSNEKLFF
NA	TRBJ2-1	TRBV5-1	NA	CASSESRTGYSYNEQFF
NA	TRBJ2-7	TRBV13	NA	CASSVGGGFTYEQYF
NA	TRBJ2-1	TRBV4-3	TRBD2	CASSLSAGGYSNEQFF
once	TRBJ2-7	TRBV5-4	TRBD2	CASSLAGTRDYEQYF
NA	TRBJ1-3	TRBV11-2	NA	CASSRTFAGNTIYF
medium-sized	TRBJ1-6	TRBV7-6	NA	CASSLAPGIPNSPLHF
NA	TRBJ2-3	TRBV14	NA	CASSQLRGSSTDTQYF
NA	TRBJ2-5	TRBV6-5	TRBD1	CASSSGQGAYQETQYF
NA	TRBJ2-7	TRBV28	TRBD1	CASILTGGYEQYF
NA	TRBJ2-7	TRBV28	TRBD1	CASKGQGLSLRPYF